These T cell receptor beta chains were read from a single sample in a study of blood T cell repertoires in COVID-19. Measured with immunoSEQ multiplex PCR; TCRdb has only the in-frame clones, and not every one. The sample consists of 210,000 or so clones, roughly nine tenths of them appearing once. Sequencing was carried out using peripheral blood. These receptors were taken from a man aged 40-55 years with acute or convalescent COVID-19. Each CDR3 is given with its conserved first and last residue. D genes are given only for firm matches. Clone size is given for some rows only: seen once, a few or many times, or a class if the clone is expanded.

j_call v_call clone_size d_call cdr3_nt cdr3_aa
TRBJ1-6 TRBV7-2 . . TGTGCCAGCAGCTTAAATGCACCGTCAGTTTCACCCCTCCACTTT CASSLNAPSVSPLHF
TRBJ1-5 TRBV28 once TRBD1 TGTGCCAGCAGTTCCGGACAGGGCAGGATTCAGCCCCAGCATTTT CASSSGQGRIQPQHF
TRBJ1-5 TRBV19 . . TGTGCCAGTAGTAACCAGGCGACAGGTCCAAATCAGCCCCAGCATTTT CASSNQATGPNQPQHF
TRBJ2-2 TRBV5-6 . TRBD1 TGTGCCAGCAGCTTGGGGACAGGGTACGGGGAGCTGTTTTTT CASSLGTGYGELFF
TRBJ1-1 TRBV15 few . TGTGCCACCAGCAGAGCCAGGGGCCCTGAAGCTTTCTTT CATSRARGPEAFF
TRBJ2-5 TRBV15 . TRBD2 TGTGCCACCAGCAGCGTAGGGCTAGCGGGGGGCCAAGAGACCCAGTACTTC CATSSVGLAGGQETQYF
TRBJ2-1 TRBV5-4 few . TGTGCCAGCAGCTTGGAACGGGACAATGAGCAGTTCTTC CASSLERDNEQFF
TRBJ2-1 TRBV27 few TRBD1 TGTGCCAGCAGTTTGGGACAGGGGAGCAATGAGCAGTTCTTC CASSLGQGSNEQFF
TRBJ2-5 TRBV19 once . TGTGCCAGTAACATGGGCGGGTCGGTAGAGACCCAGTACTTC CASNMGGSVETQYF
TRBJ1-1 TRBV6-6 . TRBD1 TGTGCCAGCAGTTGGGACAGTAGCCTTGAAGCTTTCTTT CASSWDSSLEAFF
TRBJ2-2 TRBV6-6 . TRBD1 TGTGCCAGCAGTCACACTAAGAAGACAGGGGAAGGCGGGGAGCTGTTTTTT CASSHTKKTGEGGELFF
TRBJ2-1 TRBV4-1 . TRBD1 TGCGCCAGCAGCCAAGCTCGGACAGGCTCCTACAATGAGCAGTTCTTC CASSQARTGSYNEQFF
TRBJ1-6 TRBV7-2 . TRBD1 TGTGCCAGCAGCTTCGACAGGGTTGGTTCACCCCTCCACTTT CASSFDRVGSPLHF
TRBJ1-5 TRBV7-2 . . TGTGCCAGCAGCGGAAAAGGACACGGTGGTTTGCCCCAGCATTTT CASSGKGHGGLPQHF
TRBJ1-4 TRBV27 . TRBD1 TGTGCCAGCAGTTTAGGACAGGGGATTTCGGAACTGTTTTTT CASSLGQGISELFF
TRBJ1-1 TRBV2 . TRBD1 TGTGCCAGCAGTGAAGCGCTGATGACAGGGGGGAACACTGAAGCTTTCTTT CASSEALMTGGNTEAFF
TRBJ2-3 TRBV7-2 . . TGTGCCAGCAGCCGCACCAGATCCGGGACTAGCACAGATACGCAGTATTTT CASSRTRSGTSTDTQYF
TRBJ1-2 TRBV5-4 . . TGTGCCAGCAGTTACCGGGAGCGGGATGGCTACACCTTC CASSYRERDGYTF
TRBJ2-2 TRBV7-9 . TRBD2 TGTGCCAGCAGCTCGACTAGCGGGGCCACCGGGGAGCTGTTTTTT CASSSTSGATGELFF
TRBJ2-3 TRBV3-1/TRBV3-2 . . TGTGCCAGCAGCCGTTTTCAGAGCCGGGGAGAGGATACGCAGTATTTT CASSRFQSRGEDTQYF
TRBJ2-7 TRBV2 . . TGTGCCAGCTCTCTCGGGGTCGAGCAGTACTTC CASSLGVEQYF
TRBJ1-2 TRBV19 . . TGTGCCAGTAGGGTGGACGGAGGGTATGGCTACACCTTC CASRVDGGYGYTF
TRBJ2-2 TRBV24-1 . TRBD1 TGTGCCACCAGTGCGCGTTATAGGGCCGACAGGGGATGGGCCGGGGAGCTGTTTTTT CATSARYRADRGWAGELFF
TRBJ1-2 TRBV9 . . TGTGCCAGCAGCGTAGCGGCAGGGAAAGGTGGCTACACCTTC CASSVAAGKGGYTF
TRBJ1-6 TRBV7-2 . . TGTGCCAGCAGCCCTCGGTGGGGGGTTGGAAATAATTCACCCCTCCACTTT CASSPRWGVGNNSPLHF
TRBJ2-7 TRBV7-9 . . TGTGCCAGCAGCTTAGCGTCAGGGTTCAGCTCCTACGAGCAGTACTTC CASSLASGFSSYEQYF
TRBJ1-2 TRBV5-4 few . TGTGCCAGCAGCTCCAGTGCAAGGAGCGACTATGGCTACACCTTC CASSSSARSDYGYTF
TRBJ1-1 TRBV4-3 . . TGCGCCAGCAGCCAAGAACTGGGAAAGGGGGACACTGAAGCTTTCTTT CASSQELGKGDTEAFF
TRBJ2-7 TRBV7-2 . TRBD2 TGTGCCAGCAGCTTTATACTAGCGGGGGGCTACGAGCAGTACTTC CASSFILAGGYEQYF
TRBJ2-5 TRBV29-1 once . TGCAGCGTAACCCCCCGGGAGACCCAGTACTTC CSVTPRETQYF
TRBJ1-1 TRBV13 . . TGTGCCAGCGGTCAGGGTAGGGGCACTGAAGCTTTCTTT CASGQGRGTEAFF
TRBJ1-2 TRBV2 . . TGTGCCAGCAGAGTGGGAAGAGGGGGCTACACCTTC CASRVGRGGYTF
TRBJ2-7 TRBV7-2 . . TGTGCCAGCAGCTTAGGAGGGTCCGGTACCTACGAGCAGTACTTC CASSLGGSGTYEQYF
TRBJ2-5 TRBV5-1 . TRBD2 TGCGCCAGCAGCTTGGTTCCTAGCGGGGGGGCCGGAGAGACCCAGTACTTC CASSLVPSGGAGETQYF
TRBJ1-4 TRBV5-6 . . TGTGCCAGCAGCTTGGGAGGCGGCGCAACTAATGAAAAACTGTTTTTT CASSLGGGATNEKLFF
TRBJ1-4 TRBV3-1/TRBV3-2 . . TGTGCCAGCAGCCAGGGAGTACCTTTGCGTGAAAAACTGTTTTTT CASSQGVPLREKLFF
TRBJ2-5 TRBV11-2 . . TGTGCCAGCAGCTTAGGAGGTGGGCAAGAGACCCAGTACTTC CASSLGGGQETQYF
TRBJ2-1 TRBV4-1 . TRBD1 TGCGCCAGCAGCCAAATTACAGGGGACTACAATGAGCAGTTCTTC CASSQITGDYNEQFF
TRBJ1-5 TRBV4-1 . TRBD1 TGCGCCAGCAGCCCGCAGACAGGGGTCGGGGGCAATCAGCCCCAGCATTTT CASSPQTGVGGNQPQHF
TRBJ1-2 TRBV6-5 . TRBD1 TGTGCCAGCAGCCGGACAGGGGGAAGCTATGGCTACACCTTC CASSRTGGSYGYTF
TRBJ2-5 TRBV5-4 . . TGTGCCAGCAGCTTGACCGGGAGGCAGGGGGAGACCCAGTACTTC CASSLTGRQGETQYF
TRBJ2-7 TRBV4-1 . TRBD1 TGCGCCAGCAGCCGCGTTGCGACAGGGGTCGACGAGCAGTACTTC CASSRVATGVDEQYF
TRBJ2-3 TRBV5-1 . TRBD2 TGCGCCAGTAGATTGGCGGGGGGCCCACACACAGATACGCAGTATTTT CASRLAGGPHTDTQYF
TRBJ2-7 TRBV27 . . TGTGCCAGCAGTTTATCGTCCCCTTACGAGCAGTACTTC CASSLSSPYEQYF
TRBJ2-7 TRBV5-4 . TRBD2 TGTGCCAGCAGCCCTGGCGGGGCTAGCGGGGGGCGGGGTTCCTACGAGCAGTACTTC CASSPGGASGGRGSYEQYF
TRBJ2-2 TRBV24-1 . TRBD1 TGTGCCACCAGTGACCCACAGGGGTGGACCGGGGAGCTGTTTTTT CATSDPQGWTGELFF
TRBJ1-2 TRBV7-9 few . TGTGCCAGCAGCTTCGGGGTTGGCTACACCTTC CASSFGVGYTF
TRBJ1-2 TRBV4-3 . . TGCGCCAGCAGCCGAGGGTCTGGAGGCTCCTATGGCTACACCTTC CASSRGSGGSYGYTF
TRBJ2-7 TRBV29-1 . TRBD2 TGCAGCGTACTAGGAGGGACTAGCGGGGGGGACGAGCAGTACTTC CSVLGGTSGGDEQYF
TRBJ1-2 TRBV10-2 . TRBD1 TGCGCCAGCAAATTGGACAGGGCCCCATCGGAAGGCTACACCTTC CASKLDRAPSEGYTF
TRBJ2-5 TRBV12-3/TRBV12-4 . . TGTGCCAGCAGCACGGGGGAGACCCAGTACTTC CASSTGETQYF
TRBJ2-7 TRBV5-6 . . TGTGCCAGCAGCTTGGCTAGGGGCCAGGGGAGTTCCTACGAGCAGTACTTC CASSLARGQGSSYEQYF
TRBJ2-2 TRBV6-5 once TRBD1 TGTGCCAGCAGTTACAGGGGGCGCGGCGGGGAGCTGTTTTTT CASSYRGRGGELFF
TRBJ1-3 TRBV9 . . TGTGCCAGCAGCGTAGGTGTGGGGGCAGGTGGAAACACCATATATTTT CASSVGVGAGGNTIYF
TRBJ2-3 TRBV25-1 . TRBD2 TGTGCCAGCAGTGAAAGGCCTAGCGGTATAGATACGCAGTATTTT CASSERPSGIDTQYF
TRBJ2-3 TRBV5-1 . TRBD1 TGCGCCAGCAGCTCTTCACTCTTACAGGGGGCAAGCACAGATACGCAGTATTTT CASSSSLLQGASTDTQYF
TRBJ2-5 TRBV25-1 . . TGTGCCAGCAGTGAAACAGGGCTTGGAGCCCAGTACTTC CASSETGLGAQYF
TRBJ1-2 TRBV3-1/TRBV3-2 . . TGTGCCAGCAGCCCCCACAGGGAACGTGGCTACACCTTC CASSPHRERGYTF
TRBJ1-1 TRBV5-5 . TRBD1 TGTGCCAGCAGCTCCCCTCGACAGGGTAACACTGAAGCTTTCTTT CASSSPRQGNTEAFF